Shown below are 22 T cell receptor beta chains from a single sample sequenced in a study of response to subunit inactivated influenza vaccine. Using its own MiXCR run on the RT-PCR reads, TCRdb lists one record per CDR3 protein. The sample lists 150,000 to 200,000 distinct CDR3 sequences, around 9% occurring once. This material consisted of non-naive T cells sorted from PBMCs, taken on the day of vaccination. The receptors come from a man aged 50-59 years who received an inactivated influenza vaccine.

This clonotype was detected many times. V gene TRBV6-2 or TRBV6-3 combines with J gene TRBJ2-1; D gene uncertain. V lost 0 bases and J 2 bases, leaving 11 bases between the germline ends. The V gene's germline CDR1 is MNHEY and CDR2 SVGEGT. CDR3 length equals 16 residues. The CDR3 spells CASSYSRHRPYNEQFF. The CDR3 region has the DNA TGTGCCAGCAGTTACTCGAGGCACCGGCCCTACAATGAGCAGTTCTTC.

This clonotype was seen more than once but under ten times. The CDR3 here is CASSQGRGPGELFF. CDR3 DNA sequence: TGTGCCAGCAGCCAAGGCAGGGGGCCCGGGGAGCTGTTTTTT. The chain has TRBV3-1 and TRBJ2-2, with TRBD1 identical over 8 bases. The CDR3 extends over 14 amino acids. Germline V CDR1 and CDR2: LGHDT, YNNKEL (reference sequence). The junction had 1 base not matched to a gene; V was cut back by 1 base and J by 6 bases.

The V call is TRBV7-2, the J call TRBJ2-1; 7 bases fit TRBD2. This CDR3 has 14 amino acids. Losses at the gene ends were 1 base for V and 6 bases for J; bases not matched to a gene: 3. Germline CDR1 and CDR2: SGHTA and FQGNSA. The CDR3 loop is CASSLGLAFNEQFF. In nucleotides, the CDR3 is TGTGCCAGCAGCTTAGGACTAGCCTTCAATGAGCAGTTCTTC.

The genes are TRBV7-8 and TRBJ2-1; 12 bases align to TRBD2. The CDR3 spans 15 residues. V gave up 5 bases and J gave up 8 bases; unmatched junction bases: 7. The germline CDR1 and CDR2 sequences are SGHVS and FQNEAQ. CDR3 nucleotides: TGTGCCAGCAGCCGGCTAGCGGGAGGGCCCGATGAGCAGTTCTTC. It encodes CASSRLAGGPDEQFF.

This clonotype turned up a few times. V gene TRBV13 combines with J gene TRBJ2-7, with D possibly TRBD2 on 5 matching bases. This CDR3 is 15 amino acids long. The V gene lost 0 bases and the J gene lost 3 bases, with 12 bases spanning the gap. Germline CDR1 is PRHDT and CDR2 is FYEKMQ (reference sequence). This CDR3 is CASSLGQVGGYEQYF. CDR3 nucleotide sequence: TGTGCCAGCAGCTTAGGCCAGGTCGGAGGCTACGAGCAGTACTTC.

The V call is TRBV3-1, the J call TRBJ1-4; D gene unclear. Per germline, CDR1 LGHDT and CDR2 YNNKEL (reference sequence). V was clipped by 1 base and J by 4 bases, with 10 bases between them. The CDR3 totals 15 residues. This chain's CDR3 is CASSQGAFDNEKLFF. Written as DNA, the CDR3 is TGTGCCAGCAGCCAAGGGGCTTTTGATAATGAAAAACTGTTTTTT.

The chain combines TRBV30 with TRBJ2-7; 9 nucleotides line up with TRBD1. The CDR3 loop spans 15 amino acids. In germline, CDR1 is GTSNPN, CDR2 SVGIG (reference sequence). The ends lost 3 bases at V and 3 bases at J; junction bases unmatched: 9. CDR3 sequence: CAWSDPGTGSYEQYF. CDR3 sequence (DNA): TGTGCCTGGAGCGACCCCGGGACAGGGAGCTACGAGCAGTACTTC.

This clonotype occurred a few times. The J gene is TRBJ2-1, the V gene TRBV5-6, with TRBD2 matching 11 bases. The ends lost 2 bases at V and 4 bases at J; junction bases unmatched: 5. In germline, CDR1 is SGHDT, CDR2 YYEEEE. This CDR3 contains 16 residues. Here the CDR3 reads CASSFSGGVLYNEQFF. CDR3 bases: TGTGCCAGCAGCTTTAGCGGGGGGGTTCTTTACAATGAGCAGTTCTTC.

The sample holds a few counts of this clonotype. The V call is TRBV6-1, the J call TRBJ1-1, with no clear D. CDR1 and CDR2 (germline): MNHNS, SASEGT. The CDR3 covers 15 residues. V was pared by 2 bases and J by 0 bases, with 10 bases between. Here the CDR3 reads CASSEQLQLNTEAFF. The DNA of the CDR3 is TGTGCCAGCAGTGAACAGTTACAATTGAACACTGAAGCTTTCTTT.

Worth noting for this clonotype: This may arise from a read error, as a much more abundant clone is one base away. The chain links TRBV6-1 to TRBJ2-2, with D possibly matching TRBD2 (6 bases). The CDR3 totals 14 residues. Germline V CDR1 and CDR2: MNHNS, SASEGT. This CDR3 is CTSRRESFAGELFF. CDR3 in DNA: TGTACCAGCAGGAGGGAGAGTTTCGCCGGGGAGCTGTTTTTT.

This clonotype was counted only a few times. This sequence joins TRBV6-5 and TRBJ1-6; 10 positions match TRBD1. Losses at the gene ends were 0 bases for V and 10 bases for J; bases not matched to a gene: 3. The CDR3 sequence is 15 residues long. Per germline, CDR1 MNHEY and CDR2 SVGAGI. The CDR3 reads CASSYSWDRGSPLHF. In nucleotides, the CDR3 is TGTGCCAGCAGTTACTCTTGGGACAGGGGATCACCCCTCCACTTT.

This clonotype appeared many times. The rearrangement uses TRBV12-3 or TRBV12-4 and TRBJ1-5, with D possibly matching TRBD1 (5 bases). The CDR3 consists of 15 residues. The germline V and J ends were trimmed by 6 bases and 4 bases, with 16 bases remaining between them. CDR3 sequence (DNA): TGTGCCAGCAGCCCCACAGGAAACCTTAATCAGCCCCAGCATTTT. This sequence encodes CASSPTGNLNQPQHF.

The sample holds a few counts of this clonotype. The rearrangement links TRBV6-1 to TRBJ2-5; D is ambiguous. This CDR3 is 14 amino acids long. With 10 bases removed from V and 2 bases from J, the gap between germline ends came to 17 bases. CDR1 and CDR2 from the germline V gene are MNHNS and SASEGT. This CDR3 is CATKKTMDQETQYF. The CDR3 DNA sequence: TGTGCCACCAAGAAGACGATGGATCAAGAGACCCAGTACTTC.

This clonotype was counted between two and nine times. The chain combines TRBV19 with TRBJ1-6; TRBD1 matches 7 bases. The V gene's germline CDR1 is LNHDA and CDR2 SQIVND (reference sequence). The CDR3 spans 15 residues. V gave up 6 bases and J gave up 5 bases; unmatched junction bases: 7. The CDR3, as DNA: TGTGCCAGTAGAGTCCGGACAGGCCATAATTCACCCCTCCACTTT. Protein: CASRVRTGHNSPLHF.

This clonotype came up a few times. The CDR3 region has the DNA TGCAGTGCTAGAGGACTAGCGGGAGTGTCGAGCACAGATACGCAGTATTTT. Protein: CSARGLAGVSSTDTQYF. The rearrangement joins TRBV20-1 to TRBJ2-3, with TRBD2 identical over 12 bases. The germline CDR1 and CDR2 sequences are DFQATT and SNEGSKA (reference sequence). This CDR3 is 17 amino acids long. The J segment lost 0 bases and the V segment lost 1 base, leaving 5 bases of the junction unmatched.

This chain connects TRBV10-2 to TRBJ2-5; possible D gene TRBD2, 5 bases. The length of the CDR3 is 14 residues. The germline gives CDR1 WSHSY, CDR2 SAAADI. Trimming took off 3 bases at V and 1 base at J, with 9 bases between the two ends. CDR3 DNA sequence: TGCGCCAGCAGTGATGAGGGCCTCCAAGAGACCCAGTACTTC. It yields the protein CASSDEGLQETQYF.

The chain combines TRBV15 with TRBJ2-7; the D gene is possibly TRBD1 (5 bases). V was shortened by 1 base and J by 3 bases, with 10 bases between the two germline ends. Germline CDR1 LNHNV, CDR2 YYDKDF (reference sequence). The CDR3 is 14 amino acids. The CDR3: CATSRGDRGYEQYF. For the CDR3, the DNA is TGTGCCACCAGCAGAGGTGACAGAGGCTACGAGCAGTACTTC.

This clonotype has at least ten counts. The chain joins TRBV10-1 to TRBJ2-5; the D gene is possibly TRBD1 (5 bases). The CDR3 totals 13 residues. Germline CDR1 and CDR2: WNHNN and SYGVQD (reference sequence). Trimming removed 6 bases from V and 1 base from J, with 9 bases in between. The CDR3 protein is CASSRDLQETQYF. The CDR3 DNA follows: TGCGCCAGCAGCAGGGATCTCCAAGAGACCCAGTACTTC.

This clonotype counts as medium-sized. The gene calls are TRBV5-1 and TRBJ2-2; tentatively, D is TRBD1 or TRBD2 (5 bases each). This CDR3 region has 16 residues. From germline, CDR1 is SGHRS and CDR2 YFSETQ. The V and J ends lost 1 base and 4 bases respectively, with 14 bases between them. The CDR3, as DNA: TGCGCCAGCAGCTTGAGCGTTACAGGAGGCACCGGGGAGCTGTTTTTT. Translated, it gives CASSLSVTGGTGELFF.

This clonotype was picked up many times. The CDR3 protein is CASSPGTGLMNTEAFF. As DNA, the CDR3 is TGCGCCAGCAGCCCAGGGACAGGGTTAATGAACACTGAAGCTTTCTTT. This chain uses TRBV5-1 with TRBJ1-1; 9 bases line up with TRBD1. Looked up from germline, CDR1 is SGHRS and CDR2 is YFSETQ. V shed 4 bases, J shed 0 bases, and the junction held 7 bases outside the gene matches. The CDR3 is 16 residues long.

The table lists this clonotype with many counts. This sequence joins TRBV29-1 and TRBJ1-3, with a tentative D call TRBD1 (6 bases). V was clipped by 3 bases and J by 4 bases, with 16 bases between them. CDR1 is SQVTM and CDR2 is ANQGSEA in the germline V gene. The CDR3 has 15 amino acids. The CDR3 is CSVDWGASSGNTIYF. The CDR3, as DNA: TGCAGCGTTGATTGGGGGGCTTCTTCGGGAAACACCATATATTTT.

This clonotype occurred a few times. This chain links TRBV27 with TRBJ1-6; D is possibly TRBD1 (5 bases). V was pared by 2 bases and J by 14 bases, with 16 bases between. In germline, CDR1 is MNHEY, CDR2 SMNVEV (reference sequence). CDR3 length: 14 residues. The CDR3 region is CASSLKGKDRALHF. The CDR3 DNA sequence: TGTGCCAGCAGTTTAAAGGGGAAAGATCGAGCCCTCCACTTT.